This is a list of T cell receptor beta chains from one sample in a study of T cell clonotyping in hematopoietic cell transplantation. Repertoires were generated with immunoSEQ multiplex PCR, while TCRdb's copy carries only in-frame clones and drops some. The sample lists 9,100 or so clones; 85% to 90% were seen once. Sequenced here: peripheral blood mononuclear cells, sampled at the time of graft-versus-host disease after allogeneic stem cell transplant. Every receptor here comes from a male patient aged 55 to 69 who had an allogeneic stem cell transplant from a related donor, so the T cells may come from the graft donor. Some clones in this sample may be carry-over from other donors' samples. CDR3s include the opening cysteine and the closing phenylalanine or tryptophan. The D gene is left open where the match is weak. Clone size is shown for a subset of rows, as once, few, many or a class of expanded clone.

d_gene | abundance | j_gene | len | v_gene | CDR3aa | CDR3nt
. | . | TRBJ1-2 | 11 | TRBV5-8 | CASSLAAGYTF | TGTGCCAGCAGCTTGGCCGCTGGCTACACCTTC
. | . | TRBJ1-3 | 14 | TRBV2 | CASTIGSSGNTIYF | TGTGCCAGCACCATTGGTAGCTCTGGAAACACCATATATTTT
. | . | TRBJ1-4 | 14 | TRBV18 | CASSPFWTLEKLFF | TGTGCCAGCTCACCATTCTGGACACTAGAAAAACTGTTTTTT
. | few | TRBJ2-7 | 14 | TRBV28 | CATAGVVSAYEQYF | TGTGCCACCGCCGGGGTGGTCTCAGCCTACGAGCAGTACTTC
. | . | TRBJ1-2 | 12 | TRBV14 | CASSVLPYGYTF | TGTGCCAGCAGCGTACTCCCCTATGGCTACACCTTC
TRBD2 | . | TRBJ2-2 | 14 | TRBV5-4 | CASSLPGRAGELFF | TGTGCCAGCAGCTTGCCAGGGAGGGCCGGGGAGCTGTTTTTT
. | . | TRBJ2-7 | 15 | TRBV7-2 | CASSLVTDTYYEQYF | TGTGCCAGCAGCTTAGTTACAGACACCTATTACGAGCAGTACTTC
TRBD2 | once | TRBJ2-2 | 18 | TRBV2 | CASSGTLAGASNTGELFF | TGTGCCAGCAGTGGGACCCTAGCGGGGGCCTCGAACACCGGGGAGCTGTTTTTT
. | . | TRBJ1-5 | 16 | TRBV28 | CASSLRARYSNQPQHF | TGTGCCAGCAGCCTCCGAGCCCGTTATAGCAATCAGCCCCAGCATTTT
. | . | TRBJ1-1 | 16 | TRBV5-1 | CASSLDTRAGNTEAFF | TGCGCCAGCAGCTTGGACACCCGGGCAGGGAACACTGAAGCTTTCTTT
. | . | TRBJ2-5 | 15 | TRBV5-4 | CASSIGPAGAETQYF | TGTGCCAGCAGCATCGGGCCAGCCGGAGCGGAGACCCAGTACTTC
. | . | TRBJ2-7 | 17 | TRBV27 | CASSLSSTVAVPYEQYF | TGTGCCAGCAGTTTATCGTCCACAGTGGCGGTCCCCTACGAGCAGTACTTC
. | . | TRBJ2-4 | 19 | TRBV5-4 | CASSLAGVGGPIRKNIQYF | TGTGCCAGCAGCTTGGCCGGGGTAGGGGGGCCGATCAGAAAAAACATTCAGTACTTC
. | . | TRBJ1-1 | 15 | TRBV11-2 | CASNEGWGTGAEAFF | TGTGCCAGCAACGAGGGGTGGGGAACGGGGGCTGAAGCTTTCTTT
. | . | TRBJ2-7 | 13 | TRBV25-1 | CASSVGTSYEQYF | TGTGCCAGCAGTGTGGGGACCTCCTACGAGCAGTACTTC
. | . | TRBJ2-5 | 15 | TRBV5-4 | CASSLALRGQETQYF | TGTGCCAGCAGCTTGGCCCTCAGGGGCCAAGAGACCCAGTACTTC
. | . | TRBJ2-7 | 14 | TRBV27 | CASSPLDSSYEQYF | TGTGCCAGCAGCCCCCTGGACAGCTCCTACGAGCAGTACTTC
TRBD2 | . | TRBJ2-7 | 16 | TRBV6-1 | CASSGTLAGGLYEQYF | TGTGCCAGCAGTGGCACCCTAGCGGGGGGCCTCTACGAGCAGTACTTC
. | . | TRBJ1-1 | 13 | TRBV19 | CASSIQAGTEAFF | TGTGCCAGTAGTATACAGGCAGGGACTGAAGCTTTCTTT
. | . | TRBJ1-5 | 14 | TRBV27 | CASSLRESNQPQHF | TGTGCCAGCAGCCTAAGGGAGAGCAATCAGCCCCAGCATTTT
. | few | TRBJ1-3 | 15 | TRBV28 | CASRWEGNSGNTIYF | TGTGCCAGCAGATGGGAGGGAAACTCTGGAAACACCATATATTTT
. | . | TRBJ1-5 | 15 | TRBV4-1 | CASSQQETSNQPQHF | TGCGCCAGCAGCCAACAAGAGACAAGCAATCAGCCCCAGCATTTT
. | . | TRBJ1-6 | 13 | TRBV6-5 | CASSGQGYAPLHF | TGTGCCAGCAGTGGGCAGGGGTATGCACCCCTCCACTTT
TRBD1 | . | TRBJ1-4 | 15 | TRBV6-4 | CASSGRDRVYEKLFF | TGTGCCAGCAGTGGAAGGGACAGGGTCTATGAAAAACTGTTTTTT
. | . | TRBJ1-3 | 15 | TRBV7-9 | CASKKGQHSGNTIYF | TGTGCCAGCAAAAAGGGGCAGCACTCTGGAAACACCATATATTTT
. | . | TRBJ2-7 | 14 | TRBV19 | CASSPGTLSYEQYF | TGTGCCAGTAGTCCCGGGACCCTCTCCTACGAGCAGTACTTC
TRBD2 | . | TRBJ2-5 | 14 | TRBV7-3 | CASSTGGIQETQYF | TGTGCCAGCAGCACGGGGGGGATCCAAGAGACCCAGTACTTC
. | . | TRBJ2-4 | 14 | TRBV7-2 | CASSLSREQNIQYF | TGTGCCAGCAGCTTATCCAGGGAGCAAAACATTCAGTACTTC
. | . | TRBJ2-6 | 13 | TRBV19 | CASSITGANVLTF | TGTGCCAGTAGTATCACTGGGGCCAACGTCCTGACTTTC
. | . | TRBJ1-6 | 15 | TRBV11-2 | CASNLVTGKVSPLHF | TGTGCCAGCAACTTGGTAACAGGGAAGGTTTCACCCCTCCACTTT
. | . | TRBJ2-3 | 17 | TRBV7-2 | CASRGVGASPRTDTQYF | TGTGCCAGCAGAGGGGTGGGGGCTAGCCCTCGCACAGATACGCAGTATTTT
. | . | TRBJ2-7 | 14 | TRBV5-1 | CASSFRDGSYEQYF | TGCGCCAGCAGCTTCCGGGACGGATCCTACGAGCAGTACTTC
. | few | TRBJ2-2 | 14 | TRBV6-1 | CASSWDGYTGELFF | TGTGCCAGCAGTTGGGACGGCTACACCGGGGAGCTGTTTTTT
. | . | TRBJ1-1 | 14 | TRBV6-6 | CASNRGGTHTEAFF | TGTGCCAGCAATCGGGGGGGGACACACACTGAAGCTTTCTTT
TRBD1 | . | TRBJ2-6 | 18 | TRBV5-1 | CASSEPGGAVSGANVLTF | TGCGCCAGCAGCGAACCAGGGGGCGCCGTTTCTGGGGCCAACGTCCTGACTTTC
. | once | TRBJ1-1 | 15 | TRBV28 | CASSLRDIRHTEAFF | TGTGCCAGCAGTCTCAGGGATATCAGACACACTGAAGCTTTCTTT
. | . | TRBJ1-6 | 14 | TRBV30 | CAWSRGTYNSPLHF | TGTGCCTGGAGCAGGGGTACCTATAATTCACCCCTCCACTTT
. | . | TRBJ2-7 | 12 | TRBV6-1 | CASSGQTYEQYF | TGTGCCAGCAGTGGACAGACCTACGAGCAGTACTTC
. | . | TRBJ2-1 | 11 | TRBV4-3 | CAAGSYNEQFF | TGCGCCGCCGGGTCCTACAATGAGCAGTTCTTC
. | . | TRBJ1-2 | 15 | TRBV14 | CASSPLRDSNYGYTF | TGTGCCAGCAGCCCCCTCCGGGACTCTAACTATGGCTACACCTTC
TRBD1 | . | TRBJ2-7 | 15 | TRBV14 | CASSLRQGGPYEQYF | TGTGCCAGCAGCCTGAGACAGGGGGGCCCCTACGAGCAGTACTTC
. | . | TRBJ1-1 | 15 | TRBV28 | CASSTGGYMNTEAFF | TGTGCCAGCAGTACGGGGGGGTACATGAACACTGAAGCTTTCTTT
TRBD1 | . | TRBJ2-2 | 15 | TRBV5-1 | CASSLATGTTGELFF | TGCGCCAGCAGCTTGGCGACAGGGACGACCGGGGAGCTGTTTTTT
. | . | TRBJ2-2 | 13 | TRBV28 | CASRLGVPGELFF | TGTGCCAGCAGGCTGGGGGTTCCCGGGGAGCTGTTTTTT
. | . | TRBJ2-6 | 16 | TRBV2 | CASSETLGSGANVLTF | TGTGCCAGCAGTGAAACACTCGGCTCTGGGGCCAACGTCCTGACTTTC
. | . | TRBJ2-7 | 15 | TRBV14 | CASSRSRDNSYEQYF | TGTGCCAGCAGCCGATCACGGGACAACTCCTACGAGCAGTACTTC
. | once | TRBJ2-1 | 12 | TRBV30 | CAWRIRGNEQFF | TGTGCCTGGAGGATCAGGGGTAATGAGCAGTTCTTC
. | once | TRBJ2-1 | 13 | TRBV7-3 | CASSYGAMDEQFF | TGTGCCAGCAGCTACGGTGCTATGGATGAGCAGTTCTTC
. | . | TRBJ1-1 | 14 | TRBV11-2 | CASSRRAMNTEAFF | TGTGCCAGCAGCCGCCGGGCAATGAACACTGAAGCTTTCTTT
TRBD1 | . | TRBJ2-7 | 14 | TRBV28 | CASSFLDRSYEQYF | TGTGCCAGCAGTTTTCTGGACAGGTCCTACGAGCAGTACTTC